A single sample is the source of the 18 T cell receptor beta chains below, sequenced in a study of low-dose radiotherapy and immunotherapy resistance in tumors (dated by TCRdb to 2021 to 2024). The sequencing machine was an Illumina MiniSeq. Superscript III and a set of TRAV- and TRBV-specific primers were used to synthesize first-strand cDNA, so that both TCRalpha and TCRbeta chains were covered. TCRs were amplified with Phusion for approximately 19 PCR cycles using a constant-region primer together with the adapter attached to the V primers. TCRdb passed the public sequencing reads through fastp at Q25 and MiXCR, retaining productive beta sequences. CDR3 protein duplicates are merged, each entry listing the most common genes and DNA. The sample table shows tens of thousands of distinct CDR3 sequences, and around 20% are seen once. The biggest ten clones account for 9.2% of the sample. This specimen's time point label, interpreted: after trial treatment. The treatment or condition tag for this specimen amounts to: LDRT plus nivolumab, ipilimumab, low-dose cyclophosphamide and aspirin (RACIN trial).

The sample was PBMCs, taken after low-dose radiotherapy plus immunotherapy. The origin of the receptors is a female donor with ovarian cancer.

This clonotype was detected many times. CDR3: CASRRGPDHNEQFF. CDR3 sequence (DNA): TGTGCCAGCCGCAGGGGCCCCGACCACAATGAGCAGTTCTTC. The chain employs TRBV10-3 and TRBJ2-1, with D tentatively TRBD1 (6 bases). This CDR3 has 14 amino acids. Germline values: CDR1 ENHRY, CDR2 SYGVKD. V was shortened by 10 bases and J by 5 bases, with 18 bases between the two germline ends.

This clonotype was recorded many times. Compared with germline, one end of the junction differs, possibly owing to a read error. The gene calls are TRBV7-8 and TRBJ2-7, with 7 nucleotides matching TRBD1. The CDR3 sequence is 12 residues long. Germline V gene sequence: CDR1 SGHVS, CDR2 FQNEAQ. The CDR3 DNA follows: TGTGCCAGCAGCTTAGGCTTGGACAGGTTAATCTTC. Translated: CASSLGLDRLIF.

The DNA of the CDR3 is TGCAGTGCTAGAGATCAGTTGGGCGAGCAGTACTTC. Protein sequence: CSARDQLGEQYF. The rearrangement links TRBV20-1 to TRBJ2-7; D unclear. The CDR3 runs to 12 residues. Between the trimmed V and J ends, which lost 0 bases and 6 bases, there was a span of 9 bases. The germline V gene encodes CDR1 DFQATT and CDR2 SNEGSKA (reference sequence).

This clonotype was counted between two and nine times. The V and J genes are TRBV3-1 and TRBJ1-2; unclear D gene. This CDR3 has 13 amino acids. Germline V gives CDR1 LGHDT, CDR2 YNNKEL (reference sequence). V shed 1 base and J shed 4 bases, with 7 bases lying between them. The CDR3 protein is CASSQAWGYGYTF. The CDR3 DNA reads as TGTGCCAGCAGCCAAGCGTGGGGCTATGGCTACACCTTC.

This chain uses TRBV30 with TRBJ1-2; 10 nucleotides align to TRBD1. Per germline, CDR1 GTSNPN and CDR2 SVGIG (reference sequence). V was pared by 1 base and J by 4 bases, with 6 bases of the junction left unmatched. The CDR3 has 15 amino acids. The CDR3 coding sequence is TGTGCCTGGAGTGGACAGGGGGCGGGGTCCTATGGCTACACCTTC. This gives the protein CAWSGQGAGSYGYTF.

In this sample, this clonotype turned up many times. The rearrangement links TRBV12-3 or TRBV12-4 to TRBJ1-5; weak D call: TRBD1 (6 bases). With 4 bases removed from V and 10 bases from J, the gap between germline ends came to 11 bases. The CDR3 consists of 12 residues. The DNA of the CDR3 is TGTGCCAGCAGTTACCAACAGGGTCCCCAGCATTTT. This codes for CASSYQQGPQHF.

This clonotype was observed a handful of times. This chain joins TRBV19 and TRBJ1-5; D not resolved. Between the trimmed V and J ends, which lost 4 bases and 2 bases, there was a span of 9 bases. CDR3 size: 14 residues. Per germline, CDR1 LNHDA and CDR2 SQIVND (reference sequence). The CDR3, as DNA: TGTGCCAGTAGTACCCGGGAACGCAATCAGCCCCAGCATTTT. Translation: CASSTRERNQPQHF.

In its sample, this clonotype was seen many times. The V call is TRBV6-2 or TRBV6-3, the J call TRBJ2-6; 9 bases align to TRBD1. The CDR3 has 18 amino acids. Germline CDR1 reads MNHEY; CDR2 reads SVGEGT. The V segment lost 5 bases and the J segment 3 bases; nucleotides outside the gene matches: 11. The CDR3 protein is CASSQTGTGTGGANVLTF. Written as DNA, the CDR3 is TGTGCCAGCAGTCAAACCGGGACAGGGACTGGTGGGGCCAACGTCCTGACTTTC.

This clonotype was seen at least ten times. The chain joins TRBV2 to TRBJ1-4; D gene unclear. The V end lost 8 bases, the J end lost 8 bases, and 18 bases lay between the germline ends. This CDR3 has 14 amino acids. The germline V gene encodes CDR1 SNHLY and CDR2 FYNNEI. In nucleotides, the CDR3 is TGTGCCAGCCGACCGGGCCTCGTTGGGGAAAAACTGTTTTTT. This sequence encodes CASRPGLVGEKLFF.

This clonotype was counted ten times or more. The chain uses TRBV2 and TRBJ2-3; D ambiguous. CDR1 and CDR2 (germline): SNHLY, FYNNEI. V lost 3 bases and J lost 3, with 13 bases in between. The CDR3 totals 15 residues. CDR3 in amino acids: CASSETDPTTDTQYF. CDR3 nucleotide sequence: TGTGCCAGCAGTGAGACGGACCCCACTACAGATACGCAGTATTTT.

Ten or more counts support this clonotype. The chain is built from TRBV7-2 and TRBJ2-7; TRBD1 matches at 9 bases. The CDR3 sequence is 14 residues long. J lost 2 bases, V lost 4 bases, and 3 bases had no gene match. Germline values: CDR1 SGHTA, CDR2 FQGNSA. The CDR3 is CASSSQGATYEQYF. DNA for the CDR3: TGTGCCAGCAGCTCACAGGGGGCTACCTACGAGCAGTACTTC.

This clonotype was seen at least ten times. This chain connects TRBV25-1 to TRBJ1-4; D remains ambiguous. Germline CDR1 MGHDK, CDR2 SYGVNS. This CDR3 region has 14 residues. Deletions cut 4 bases from V and 4 bases from J, with 10 bases between. CDR3 sequence reads: CASSVGVRNEKLFF. CDR3 in DNA: TGTGCCAGCAGTGTAGGAGTTCGTAATGAAAAACTGTTTTTT.

V gene TRBV4-1 combines with J gene TRBJ2-7, with D maybe TRBD1 (5 bases). CDR1 and CDR2 (germline): MGHRA, YSYEKL. CDR3 size: 16 residues. Trimming took 0 bases from V and 2 from J, leaving 14 bases between them. The CDR3 sequence: CASSQDGAGKAYEQYF. DNA of the CDR3: TGCGCCAGCAGCCAAGATGGGGCAGGGAAGGCCTACGAGCAGTACTTC.

The V and J genes are TRBV5-6 and TRBJ2-3, with TRBD2 matching 9 bases. Trimming at V came to 0 bases and at J to 7 bases, leaving 6 bases not matched to a gene. This CDR3 region has 15 residues. Germline CDR1 reads SGHDT; CDR2 reads YYEEEE. As DNA, the CDR3 is TGTGCCAGCAGCTTGGCCAGCGGGAGGATGAATACGCAGTATTTT. This codes for CASSLASGRMNTQYF.

This clonotype was seen repeatedly, ten times or more. This chain uses TRBV4-2 with TRBJ2-3; tentatively, D is TRBD2 (6 bases). CDR1 and CDR2 (germline): LGHNA, YNFKEQ. V lost 1 base and J 1 base, leaving 6 bases between the germline ends. The CDR3 runs 14 residues. The CDR3 loop is CASSQAGGTDTQYF. Written as DNA, the CDR3 is TGTGCCAGCAGCCAAGCGGGGGGCACAGATACGCAGTATTTT.

This clonotype was detected many times. The rearrangement joins TRBV10-3 to TRBJ2-3; D call uncertain. This CDR3 is 14 amino acids long. Trimming shortened V by 3 bases and J by 3 bases, and 10 bases separated the two germline ends. Germline CDR1 and CDR2: ENHRY and SYGVKD. CDR3 loop: CAISDVEGTDTQYF. The CDR3, as DNA: TGTGCCATCAGTGACGTAGAAGGGACAGATACGCAGTATTTT.

The CDR3 reads CASSPGASTDTQYF. In DNA form, the CDR3 reads TGTGCCAGCAGCCCGGGGGCTAGCACAGATACGCAGTATTTT. The rearrangement links TRBV28 to TRBJ2-3, with D perhaps matching TRBD1 or TRBD2 (6 bases each). This CDR3 comprises 14 residues. Germline loops: CDR1 MDHEN, CDR2 SYDVKM. Trimming took 6 bases from V and 0 from J, leaving 10 bases between them.

This clonotype was seen ten or more times. The chain carries TRBV21-1 and TRBJ2-7; the table's D gene call, TRBD1, was not cross checked with the DNA. TRBV21-1 is recorded as a pseudogene. CDR3 size: 18 residues. The CDR3, as DNA: TGTGCCAGCAGCAAAGTAGGGTGGCAGGGCGAGAGCTCCTACGAGCAGTACTTC. Translated: CASSKVGWQGESSYEQYF.